Each of the 31 T cell receptor beta chains below was sequenced from the same sample in a study of technical replicates of blood from four donors. Clones were sequenced by immunoSEQ multiplex PCR, and TCRdb holds only the in-frame ones, with some missing. The table shows under 55,000 clones, with around 95% occurring only once. Sequencing was performed on T cells isolated from PBMCs. These receptors were obtained from a human donor in good health.

The chain combines TRBV7-8 with TRBJ2-4; 7 nucleotides match TRBD2. The germline V gene encodes CDR1 SGHVS and CDR2 FQNEAQ. The CDR3 has 15 amino acids. V trimming: 1 base; J trimming: 1 base; junction bases outside the gene matches: 1. CDR3 protein: CASSLGAGAKNIQYF. The CDR3 DNA sequence: TGTGCCAGCAGCTTAGGAGCGGGGGCCAAAAACATTCAGTACTTC.

This chain joins TRBV19 and TRBJ1-1; possibly TRBD1 for D (5 bases). Germline V gene sequence: CDR1 LNHDA, CDR2 SQIVND (reference sequence). The CDR3 totals 15 residues. Trimming shortened V by 4 bases and J by 0 bases, and 12 bases separated the two germline ends. CDR3 sequence: CASSTPGLLNTEAFF. The CDR3 DNA follows: TGTGCCAGTAGTACACCGGGACTGTTGAACACTGAAGCTTTCTTT.

The V call is TRBV18, the J call TRBJ2-7, with TRBD2 matching 11 bases. This CDR3 region has 16 residues. With 3 bases clipped from V and 2 bases from J, the junction kept 6 bases outside the gene matches. The germline gives CDR1 KGHSH, CDR2 LQKENI. CDR3: CASSPTTSGTPYEQYF. As DNA, the CDR3 is TGTGCCAGCTCACCTACGACTAGCGGGACACCCTACGAGCAGTACTTC.

The sample holds a few counts of this clone. The V call is TRBV30, the J call TRBJ1-1, with D maybe TRBD1 (6 bases). Germline lookup yields CDR1 GTSNPN and CDR2 SVGIG (reference sequence). CDR3 length: 14 residues. The V and J ends lost 2 bases and 3 bases respectively, with 13 bases between them. This chain's CDR3 is CAWSRTYRDTEAFF. The DNA for the CDR3 is TGTGCCTGGAGTAGGACCTACAGGGACACTGAAGCTTTCTTT.

V usage is TRBV7-9 and J usage is TRBJ2-5, with D maybe TRBD2 (6 bases). CDR3 length: 17 amino acids. The germline gives CDR1 SEHNR, CDR2 FQNEAQ (reference sequence). V was cut by 2 bases and J by 1 base, with 17 bases left in between. The CDR3 DNA reads as TGTGCCAGCAGCTTAACTCTTTCTCGGGACTCCCAAGAGACCCAGTACTTC. Residues: CASSLTLSRDSQETQYF.

The chain joins TRBV19 to TRBJ1-5; D unresolved. The CDR3 runs 16 residues. Germline values: CDR1 LNHDA, CDR2 SQIVND (reference sequence). Trimming left V 4 bases short and J 0 bases short, with 13 bases between. This chain's CDR3 is CASSRSNINSNQPQHF. The CDR3 nucleotides are TGTGCCAGTAGTAGAAGCAATATCAATAGCAATCAGCCCCAGCATTTT.

V is TRBV4-2 and J is TRBJ2-7; D might be TRBD2 (6 bases). Germline V CDR1 and CDR2: LGHNA, YNFKEQ. Trimming shortened V by 1 base and J by 0 bases, and 22 bases separated the two germline ends. The CDR3 covers 19 residues. CDR3 DNA: TGTGCCAGCAGCCAAGCTGTCGGGGGTGATAGTGCAAGCTCCTACGAGCAGTACTTC. As protein: CASSQAVGGDSASSYEQYF.

This rearrangement joins TRBV5-1 to TRBJ2-7; tentative D call: TRBD1 (6 bases). The V and J ends lost 0 bases and 3 bases respectively, with 10 bases between them. The CDR3 totals 14 residues. Germline CDR1 SGHRS, CDR2 YFSETQ. The CDR3 sequence is CASSLGFRGYEQYF. In DNA, the CDR3 is TGCGCCAGCAGCTTGGGTTTCAGGGGCTACGAGCAGTACTTC.

The chain carries TRBV28 and TRBJ2-7; tentatively, D is TRBD2 (6 bases). V lost 3 bases, J lost 2 bases, and 23 bases lay in between. The germline V gene encodes CDR1 MDHEN and CDR2 SYDVKM. This CDR3 is built from 18 residues. The CDR3 here is CASSFPPLVGRGTYEQYF. The DNA of the CDR3 is TGTGCCAGCAGTTTCCCCCCTCTTGTCGGGCGGGGCACCTACGAGCAGTACTTC.

This clone showed up just once. In DNA, the CDR3 is TGCGCCAGCAGCCAAGGGTCGACAGGGGGCCGTGAAAAACTGTTTTTT. Residues: CASSQGSTGGREKLFF. The rearrangement links TRBV4-3 to TRBJ1-4, with 10 bases lining up with TRBD1. The CDR3 has 16 amino acids. CDR1 is LGHNA and CDR2 is YSLEER in the germline V gene. With V trimmed by 1 base and J by 7 bases, 6 bases remained unmatched.

The chain has TRBV7-2 and TRBJ2-4; D possibly corresponds to TRBD2 (6 bases). V was pared by 0 bases and J by 15 bases, with 12 bases between. The CDR3 has 12 amino acids. The germline gives CDR1 SGHTA, CDR2 FQGNSA. CDR3 DNA sequence: TGTGCCAGCAGCTTAGCGGTCGGGAGCCCGTACTTC. Residues: CASSLAVGSPYF.

The chain links TRBV11-2 to TRBJ2-3, with TRBD2 matching 13 bases. Trimming took 3 bases from V and 4 from J; bases not matched to a gene: 1. Germline V gives CDR1 SGHAT, CDR2 FQNNGV. This CDR3 is built from 15 residues. CDR3 bases: TGTGCCAGCAGCTTCGGACTAGCGGGAGCAGATACGCAGTATTTT. It translates to CASSFGLAGADTQYF. Full variable domain (missing parts from reference TRBV11-2 and TRBJ2-3): EAGVAQSPRYKIIEKRQSVAFWCNPISGHATLYWYQQILGQGPKLLIQFQNNGVVDDSQLPKDRFSAERLKGVDSTLKIQPAKLEDSAVYLCASSFGLAGADTQYFGPGTRLTVL.

CDR3 coding DNA: TGTGCCAGCAGCCCACGCCGCGGGACTGAGTCCTACGAGCAGTACTTC. Protein sequence: CASSPRRGTESYEQYF. The chain combines TRBV11-3 with TRBJ2-7; TRBD2 might be the D (6 bases). Germline CDR1 is SGHNT and CDR2 is YENEEA. CDR3 length equals 16 residues. With 5 bases removed from V and 1 base from J, the gap between germline ends came to 18 bases. Variable domain in full (rest from reference TRBV11-3 and TRBJ2-7): EAGVVQSPRYKIIEKKQPVAFWCNPISGHNTLYWYLQNLGQGPELLIRYENEEAVDDSQLPKDRFSAERLKGVDSTLKIQPAELGDSAVYLCASSPRRGTESYEQYFGPGTRLTVT.

V and J are TRBV30 and TRBJ1-1; D ambiguous. The CDR3 covers 15 residues. The V gene's germline CDR1 is GTSNPN and CDR2 SVGIG (reference sequence). Trimming stripped 0 bases from V and 1 base from J, with 12 bases between. The CDR3 coding sequence is TGTGCCTGGAGTGTAATCAGGCAGACGAACACTGAAGCTTTCTTT. This gives the protein CAWSVIRQTNTEAFF.

This rearrangement joins TRBV28 to TRBJ1-2; TRBD1 might be the D (6 bases). This CDR3 comprises 14 residues. V was cut by 10 bases and J by 0 bases, with 15 bases left in between. From germline, CDR1 is MDHEN and CDR2 SYDVKM. CDR3 protein: CATLRQATNYGYTF. In DNA form, the CDR3 reads TGTGCCACCTTAAGACAGGCTACTAACTATGGCTACACCTTC.

The chain employs TRBV5-1 and TRBJ1-3; 8 bases agree with TRBD1. Trimming removed 0 bases from V and 4 bases from J; junction bases left unmatched: 12. Germline CDR1 reads SGHRS; CDR2 reads YFSETQ. The CDR3 loop spans 18 amino acids. In nucleotides, the CDR3 is TGCGCCAGCAGCTTGGCCCTCCCAGGGGGCGCGAAGGGAAACACCATATATTTT. It is translated as CASSLALPGGAKGNTIYF.

This rearrangement joins TRBV7-3 to TRBJ2-6; 12 nucleotides match TRBD2. The CDR3 is made up of 17 amino acids. CDR1 and CDR2 from the germline V gene are SGHTA and FQGTGA. V shed 3 bases, J shed 2 bases, and the junction held 2 bases outside the gene matches. The CDR3 reads CASSLTSGSPGANVLTF. CDR3 sequence (DNA): TGTGCCAGCAGCTTGACTAGCGGGAGTCCTGGGGCCAACGTCCTGACTTTC.

The V call is TRBV6-1, the J call TRBJ2-7; the match to TRBD1 covers 7 bases. This CDR3 region has 14 residues. V shed 4 bases, J shed 4 bases, and the junction held 7 bases outside the gene matches. Germline V gene data show CDR1 as MNHNS and CDR2 as SASEGT. Here the CDR3 reads CASSADRDTYEQYF. DNA of the CDR3: TGTGCCAGCAGTGCCGACAGGGATACATACGAGCAGTACTTC.

The chain employs TRBV5-1 and TRBJ1-1, with 7 nucleotides matching TRBD1. Germline assignment: CDR1 SGHRS and CDR2 YFSETQ. Trimming cost V 0 bases and J 1 base; bases outside gene matches: 9. CDR3 size: 17 residues. The CDR3 DNA sequence: TGCGCCAGCAGCTTGGTGTTAATTGGGACAGCGAACACTGAAGCTTTCTTT. Translation: CASSLVLIGTANTEAFF. The full variable domain, rest sourced from reference TRBV5-1 and TRBJ1-1, is KAGVTQTPRYLIKTRGQQVTLSCSPISGHRSVSWYQQTPGQGLQFLFEYFSETQRNKGNFPGRFSGRQFSNSRSEMNVSTLELGDSALYLCASSLVLIGTANTEAFFGQGTRLTVV.

The chain carries TRBV9 and TRBJ1-2; a weak D match, TRBD1 (5 bases). V was trimmed by 0 bases and J by 6 bases, leaving 12 bases between them. Germline CDR1 is SGDLS and CDR2 is YYNGEE. This CDR3 contains 14 residues. For the CDR3, the DNA is TGTGCCAGCAGCGTAGCGGGGGGTTGGGATGGCTACACCTTC. Translating it yields CASSVAGGWDGYTF. Based on the CDR3 plus reference TRBV9 and TRBJ1-2, the full variable domain is DSGVTQTPKHLITATGQRVTLRCSPRSGDLSVYWYQQSLDQGLQFLIQYYNGEERAKGNILERFSAQQFPDLHSELNLSSLELGDSALYFCASSVAGGWDGYTFGSGTRLTVV.

V and J are TRBV20-1 and TRBJ2-7; D gene unclear. V lost 7 bases and J lost 4, with 8 bases in between. The CDR3 totals 10 residues. Per germline, CDR1 DFQATT and CDR2 SNEGSKA (reference sequence). CDR3 residues: CSVERYEQYF. CDR3 coding DNA: TGCAGTGTGGAGCGATACGAGCAGTACTTC.

The chain uses TRBV6-6 and TRBJ2-1, with a possible D match to TRBD1 (5 bases). CDR3 length equals 16 residues. V was cut by 4 bases and J by 0 bases, with 13 bases left in between. Germline V gives CDR1 MNHNY, CDR2 SVGAGI (reference sequence). The CDR3 spells CASSSTADSSYNEQFF. DNA of the CDR3: TGTGCCAGCAGTTCGACGGCCGACAGCTCCTACAATGAGCAGTTCTTC.

The rearrangement joins TRBV4-1 to TRBJ1-5; D gene uncertain. V lost 1 base to trimming and J lost 1 base, with 5 bases between them. Germline V gene data show CDR1 as MGHRA and CDR2 as YSYEKL. CDR3 length equals 14 residues. CDR3 loop: CASSQGPSNQPQHF. CDR3 nucleotide sequence: TGCGCCAGCAGCCAAGGGCCCAGCAATCAGCCCCAGCATTTT.

V usage is TRBV19 and J usage is TRBJ1-5, with 7 bases lining up with TRBD1. From germline, CDR1 is LNHDA and CDR2 SQIVND (reference sequence). The CDR3 has 17 amino acids. Germline trimming cut 3 bases from V and 0 bases from J; bases unmatched to any gene: 8. For the CDR3, the DNA is TGTGCCAGTAGTATTTTTCAGGGGGGCTATAGCAATCAGCCCCAGCATTTT. Its protein is CASSIFQGGYSNQPQHF.

The chain employs TRBV4-2 and TRBJ2-7; D remains unclear. The length of the CDR3 is 15 residues. Looked up from germline, CDR1 is LGHNA and CDR2 is YNFKEQ. V lost 2 bases, J lost 4 bases, and 15 bases lay in between. CDR3 residues: CASSQLFSAVYEQYF. Here the CDR3 DNA reads TGTGCCAGCAGCCAATTGTTCAGTGCGGTTTACGAGCAGTACTTC.

The rearrangement uses TRBV13 and TRBJ2-7; perhaps TRBD1 as D (6 bases). The CDR3 contains 14 residues. The V and J ends lost 5 bases and 2 bases respectively, with 13 bases between them. Germline V CDR1 and CDR2: PRHDT, FYEKMQ (reference sequence). The CDR3 DNA reads TGTGCCAGCAGCCATCAGGGGTCCGCCTACGAGCAGTACTTC. This codes for CASSHQGSAYEQYF.

This chain joins TRBV9 and TRBJ2-1; 13 positions match TRBD2. With V trimmed by 0 bases and J by 10 bases, 10 bases remained unmatched. Germline-derived CDR1 and CDR2 are SGDLS and YYNGEE. The length of the CDR3 is 17 residues. The CDR3, as DNA: TGTGCCAGCAGCGTAGTAAAGGGACTAGCGGGACGAGGAGAGCAGTTCTTC. This translates into CASSVVKGLAGRGEQFF.

This clone has just one count. The chain uses TRBV30 and TRBJ1-2; D not resolved. CDR1 is GTSNPN, CDR2 SVGIG, per germline (reference sequence). The germline V and J ends were trimmed by 2 bases and 3 bases, with 13 bases remaining between them. This CDR3 has 14 amino acids. Here the CDR3 reads CAWSLGGQDYGYTF. CDR3 nucleotides: TGTGCCTGGAGTTTAGGTGGGCAGGACTATGGCTACACCTTC.

A single count supports this clone. V is TRBV6-6 and J is TRBJ1-1; TRBD1 matches at 9 bases. Germline V CDR1 and CDR2: MNHNY, SVGAGI (reference sequence). Trimming took 0 bases from V and 4 from J; bases not matched to a gene: 3. This CDR3 has 15 residues. In DNA, the CDR3 is TGTGCCAGCAGTTACTCAGCGACAGGGGGCACTGAAGCTTTCTTT. This sequence encodes CASSYSATGGTEAFF.

This chain joins TRBV13 and TRBJ2-5; TRBD2 agrees at 15 bases. Germline V gene data show CDR1 as PRHDT and CDR2 as FYEKMQ (reference sequence). This CDR3 has 18 amino acids. The V segment lost 4 bases and the J segment 5 bases; nucleotides outside the gene matches: 11. The CDR3 is CASSSIGLAGGLAETQYF. In nucleotides, the CDR3 is TGTGCCAGCAGCTCTATAGGACTAGCGGGAGGGTTAGCGGAGACCCAGTACTTC. Drawing the rest from reference TRBV13 and TRBJ2-5, the complete variable domain is AAGVIQSPRHLIKEKRETATLKCYPIPRHDTVYWYQQGPGQDPQFLISFYEKMQSDKGSIPDRFSAQQFSDYHSELNMSSLELGDSALYFCASSSIGLAGGLAETQYFGPGTRLLVL.

CDR3 coding DNA: TGTGCCAGCAGCCCTAGACTGCTCTCTGGAAACACCATATATTTT. This encodes CASSPRLLSGNTIYF. V usage is TRBV5-6 and J usage is TRBJ1-3, with D hard to call. V lost 4 bases to trimming and J lost 0 bases, with 11 bases between them. This CDR3 has 15 residues. Per germline, CDR1 SGHDT and CDR2 YYEEEE.